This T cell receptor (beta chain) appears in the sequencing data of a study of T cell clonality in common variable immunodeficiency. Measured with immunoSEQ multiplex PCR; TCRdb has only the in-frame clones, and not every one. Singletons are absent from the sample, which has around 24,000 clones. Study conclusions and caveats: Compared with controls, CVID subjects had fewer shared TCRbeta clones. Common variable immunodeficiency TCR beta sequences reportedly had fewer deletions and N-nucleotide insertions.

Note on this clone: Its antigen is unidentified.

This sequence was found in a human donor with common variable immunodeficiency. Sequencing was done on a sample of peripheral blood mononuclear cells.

The CDR3 loop reads CASSPLVADTQYF. The part of the CDR3 DNA that was read is TGTGCCAGCAGCCCCCTAGTGGCAGATACG. This chain links TRBV7-2 with TRBJ2-3, with D unresolved. The read terminates 3 residues ahead of where the CDR3 ends, so the germline J gene completes it. CDR3 length: 13 amino acids. Per germline, CDR1 SGHTA and CDR2 FQGNSA. V was trimmed by 5 bases and J by 4 bases, leaving 10 bases between them.